The next 20 T cell receptor beta chains were all read from a single sample in a study of blood T cell repertoires in COVID-19. TCRdb's table, derived via immunoSEQ multiplex PCR, lists solely in-frame clones and lacks some. The table includes 150,000 or so clones, 80% to 85% detected once. Sequencing was done on a sample of peripheral blood. The receptors originated from an older woman with acute or convalescent COVID-19.

The chain has TRBV12-3 or TRBV12-4 and TRBJ1-5; no clear D. V gave up 2 bases and J gave up 5 bases, with 7 bases separating them. The CDR3 is 13 residues long. The CDR3 loop reads CASSLLDDQPQHF. The CDR3 DNA is TGTGCCAGCAGTTTATTAGATGATCAGCCCCAGCATTTT.

The chain is built from TRBV30 and TRBJ1-6, with TRBD1 as a possible D gene (6 bases). The CDR3 consists of 17 residues. Germline V gene data show CDR1 as GTSNPN and CDR2 as SVGIG (reference sequence). V dropped 0 bases and J dropped 6 bases, with 18 bases sitting between them. The CDR3 loop reads CAWSVRVGANSNSPLHF. The CDR3 DNA follows: TGTGCCTGGAGTGTACGTGTGGGGGCGAATAGTAATTCACCCCTCCACTTT.

V gene TRBV2 combines with J gene TRBJ2-5, with D perhaps TRBD2 (5 bases). Trimming shortened V by 0 bases and J by 5 bases, and 13 bases separated the two germline ends. The CDR3 consists of 15 residues. Germline lookup yields CDR1 SNHLY and CDR2 FYNNEI. The CDR3 nucleotides are TGTGCCAGCAGTGAAGCGCTTCGGGAACTTGAGACCCAGTACTTC. This codes for CASSEALRELETQYF.

This clone was recorded a few times. The rearrangement links TRBV30 to TRBJ1-6; tentative D call: TRBD1 (6 bases). Germline V gives CDR1 GTSNPN, CDR2 SVGIG (reference sequence). V was shortened by 4 bases and J by 7 bases, with 14 bases between the two germline ends. There are 14 residues in the CDR3. This CDR3 reads CAWKRGYGNSPLHF. For the CDR3, the DNA is TGTGCCTGGAAAAGGGGGTACGGGAATTCACCCCTCCACTTT.

The CDR3 nucleotides are TGTGCCAGCAGTTTTCTTTCGTCGGATGAGCAGTTCTTC. This translates into CASSFLSSDEQFF. The chain uses TRBV27 and TRBJ2-1; D unresolved. This CDR3 region has 13 residues. From germline, CDR1 is MNHEY and CDR2 SMNVEV (reference sequence). The V gene lost 3 bases and the J gene lost 8 bases, with 11 bases spanning the gap.

This clone has just a few counts. The chain uses TRBV10-3 and TRBJ1-2; no definite D call. Trimming cost V 5 bases and J 1 base, with 8 bases left between them. The CDR3 is made up of 13 amino acids. In germline, CDR1 is ENHRY, CDR2 SYGVKD. CDR3 DNA sequence: TGTGCCATCAGTCCAAACAGTAACTATGGCTACACCTTC. This encodes CAISPNSNYGYTF.

The rearrangement joins TRBV19 to TRBJ1-5, with 10 bases lining up with TRBD1. The V gene end was trimmed by 4 bases and the J gene end by 7 bases; junction bases not matched to a gene: 10. This CDR3 has 16 amino acids. Germline V lookup: CDR1 LNHDA, CDR2 SQIVND (reference sequence). The CDR3 reads CASSTAGQGMRQPQHF. DNA for the CDR3: TGTGCCAGTAGTACCGCGGGACAGGGGATGAGGCAGCCCCAGCATTTT.

V is TRBV29-1 and J is TRBJ2-1, with 10 bases matching TRBD2. This CDR3 has 16 amino acids. Trimming cost V 1 base and J 7 bases; bases outside gene matches: 10. Germline CDR1 SQVTM, CDR2 ANQGSEA. For the CDR3, the DNA is TGCAGCGTTGAAGCCCCCAGCGGGAGGGGTAGGAATGAGCAGTTCTTC. The encoded protein is CSVEAPSGRGRNEQFF.

This clone was picked up one time. The V gene is TRBV6-2 or TRBV6-3, the J gene TRBJ1-2, with 10 bases matching TRBD1. Germline V gene data show CDR1 as MNHEY and CDR2 as SVGEGT. The CDR3 totals 13 residues. The trim removed 5 bases at V and 8 bases at J, leaving 5 bases unmatched. CDR3 sequence (DNA): TGTGCCAGCAGTGACAGGGGGCACCGGGGCTACACCTTC. Its translation is CASSDRGHRGYTF.

The rearrangement links TRBV5-4 to TRBJ2-7; 7 bases are a match to TRBD2. The CDR3 runs to 15 residues. V shed 6 bases, J shed 6 bases, and the junction held 15 bases outside the gene matches. Germline CDR1 and CDR2: SGHNT and YYREEE (reference sequence). The CDR3 bases are TGTGCCAGCAACCCTCAAGGACTAGAAGTTGGCGAGCAGTACTTC. Encoded protein: CASNPQGLEVGEQYF. Full variable domain (outside the CDR3, taken from reference TRBV5-4 and TRBJ2-7): ETGVTQSPTHLIKTRGQQVTLRCSSQSGHNTVSWYQQALGQGPQFIFQYYREEENGRGNFPPRFSGLQFPNYSSELNVNALELDDSALYLCASNPQGLEVGEQYFGPGTRLTVT.

This clone has a single count. The rearrangement uses TRBV28 and TRBJ1-4, with no clear D. Trimming pared 2 bases from V and 6 bases from J, leaving 10 bases between. The CDR3 runs 14 residues. Per the germline V gene, CDR1 is MDHEN and CDR2 is SYDVKM. The CDR3 coding sequence is TGTGCCAGCAGTTTAGGAGGTTTGTATGAAAAACTGTTTTTT. The encoded protein is CASSLGGLYEKLFF.

V and J are TRBV6-6 and TRBJ1-1; a possible D gene is TRBD1 (5 bases). CDR3 length: 14 amino acids. V lost 4 bases, J lost 3 bases, and 12 bases lay in between. The germline V gene encodes CDR1 MNHNY and CDR2 SVGAGI (reference sequence). CDR3 bases: TGTGCCAGCAGTTCTCAGGGTGAGGACACTGAAGCTTTCTTT. Amino acids: CASSSQGEDTEAFF.

This chain links TRBV28 with TRBJ1-5, with 7 bases that match TRBD1. The germline CDR1 and CDR2 sequences are MDHEN and SYDVKM. Unmatched junction bases numbered 3, after V lost 3 bases and J lost 7 bases. This CDR3 is 13 amino acids long. This CDR3 is CASSFNRGQPQHF. The CDR3 DNA sequence: TGTGCCAGCAGTTTTAACAGGGGCCAGCCCCAGCATTTT.

The chain carries TRBV24-1 and TRBJ2-2; 10 bases map to TRBD2. The length of the CDR3 is 17 residues. Germline V gene lookup returns CDR1 KGHDR and CDR2 SFDVKD. The V segment lost 3 bases and the J segment 6 bases; nucleotides outside the gene matches: 9. The CDR3 region is CATSDPASGRGAGELFF. CDR3 bases: TGTGCCACCAGTGATCCAGCTAGCGGGAGAGGGGCCGGGGAGCTGTTTTTT.

In its sample, this clone was seen a few times. The chain joins TRBV7-9 to TRBJ1-3, with D possibly being TRBD1 (6 bases). There are 13 residues in the CDR3. The germline CDR1 and CDR2 sequences are SEHNR and FQNEAQ (reference sequence). V was pared by 5 bases and J by 7 bases, with 12 bases between. CDR3 sequence reads: CASSPRQVNTIYF. As DNA, the CDR3 is TGTGCCAGCAGCCCTCGACAGGTGAACACCATATATTTT.

The gene calls are TRBV28 and TRBJ1-5; a weak D match, TRBD1 (6 bases). Germline V gene lookup returns CDR1 MDHEN and CDR2 SYDVKM. The CDR3 sequence is 19 residues long. The V end was cut by 0 bases, the J end by 0 bases, with 18 bases between. This chain's CDR3 is CASSLWDMYSGDSNQPQHF. The CDR3 DNA reads as TGTGCCAGCAGTTTATGGGATATGTATTCAGGGGATAGCAATCAGCCCCAGCATTTT.

This chain links TRBV15 with TRBJ2-5; weak D call: TRBD2 (6 bases). This CDR3 has 18 residues. Germline values: CDR1 LNHNV, CDR2 YYDKDF (reference sequence). Trimming removed 0 bases from V and 0 bases from J, with 17 bases in between. The CDR3 here is CATSRERRRGLYQETQYF. The CDR3 DNA follows: TGTGCCACCAGCAGAGAACGAAGGAGGGGACTGTACCAAGAGACCCAGTACTTC.

The CDR3 DNA sequence: TGTGCCAGCAGCTCTTCGAACACTGAAGCTTTCTTT. This sequence encodes CASSSSNTEAFF. The genes are TRBV28 and TRBJ1-1; D is unresolved. This CDR3 has 12 residues. V shed 6 bases and J shed 1 base, with 6 bases lying between them. Germline V gene lookup returns CDR1 MDHEN and CDR2 SYDVKM.

The chain joins TRBV3-1 (or the pseudogene TRBV3-2) to TRBJ2-7, with D maybe TRBD1 (5 bases). The CDR3 has 13 amino acids. Germline values: CDR1 LGHDT, CDR2 YNNKEL (reference sequence). V lost 3 bases, J lost 4 bases, and 10 bases lay in between. The CDR3 DNA reads TGTGCCAGCAGCCACAGGGCCGGTTACGAGCAGTACTTC. The encoded protein is CASSHRAGYEQYF.

This rearrangement joins TRBV6-1 to TRBJ1-5, with D perhaps TRBD1 (6 bases). The CDR3 totals 14 residues. Trimming left V 2 bases short and J 7 bases short, with 12 bases between. Germline CDR1 MNHNS, CDR2 SASEGT. CDR3 sequence: CASSEHRDGQPQHF. For the CDR3, the DNA is TGTGCCAGCAGTGAACACAGGGACGGGCAGCCCCAGCATTTT.